This TCR beta chain emerged from a study of cytomegalovirus exposure and HLA in healthy donors. Study details: HLA-typed donors contributed about 85 million unique TCRs, which were held in an early data release.

Germline lookup yields CDR1 MRHNA and CDR2 SNTAGT. The CDR3 totals 14 residues. Trimming stripped 8 bases from V and 5 bases from J, with 16 bases between. Points on this clone: Its cognate antigen is unknown.

General study points: Reportedly, a later analysis found an Asian-associated ancestry cluster had fewer N-insertions than the roughly 700-donor mean. 87-base-pair reads could not separate some V segments, including TRBV6-2 and TRBV6-3. When analyzed later, a missense DCLRE1C variant was found to be linked to TCR beta V- and J-gene trimming.

PCR amplification relied on 60 Vbeta primers (plus 13 Jbeta primers). The method was immunoSEQ multiplex PCR; TCRdb's version includes in-frame clones alone and lacks a portion of them. The repertoire holds 60,000 to 70,000 clones, about 77% seen once, with 9.7% in the top ten. The sample consisted of PBMCs. The clonotype was recovered from a man aged 35 to 55 in good health and CMV-seronegative. The chain employs TRBV6-4 and TRBJ2-1; tentatively, D is TRBD1 (7 bases). The CDR3 spells CASAAQGRNNEQFF. In nucleotides, the CDR3 is TGTGCCAGCGCGGCACAGGGGAGGAACAATGAGCAGTTCTTC.